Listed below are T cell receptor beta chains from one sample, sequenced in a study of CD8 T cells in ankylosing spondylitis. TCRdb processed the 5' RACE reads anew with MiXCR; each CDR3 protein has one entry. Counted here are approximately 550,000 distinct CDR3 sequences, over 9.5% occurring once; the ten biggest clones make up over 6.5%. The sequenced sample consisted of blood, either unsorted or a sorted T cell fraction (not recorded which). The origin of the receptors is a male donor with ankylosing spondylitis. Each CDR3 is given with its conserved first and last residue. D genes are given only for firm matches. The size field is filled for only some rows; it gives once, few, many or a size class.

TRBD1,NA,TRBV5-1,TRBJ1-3,CASSLEGTGSGNTIYF,TGCGCCAGCAGCCTAGAAGGGACAGGGTCTGGAAACACCATATATTTT
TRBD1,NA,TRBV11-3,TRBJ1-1,CASSQDRGQGGEAFF,TGTGCCAGCAGTCAGGACAGGGGACAGGGCGGCGAAGCTTTCTTT
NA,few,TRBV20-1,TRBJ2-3,CSGESTDTQYF,TGCAGTGGGGAGAGCACAGATACGCAGTATTTT
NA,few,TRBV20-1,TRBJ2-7,CSREGNNAEQYF,TGCAGCCGAGAGGGAAATAACGCCGAGCAGTACTTC
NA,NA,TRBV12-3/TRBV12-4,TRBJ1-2,CASSFGRTRGYTF,TGTGCCAGCAGTTTTGGACGGACTCGGGGCTACACCTTC
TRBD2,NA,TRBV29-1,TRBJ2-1,CSATSGSRQFF,TGCAGCGCAACTAGCGGGAGTCGGCAGTTCTTC
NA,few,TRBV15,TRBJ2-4,CATSRPGPYVAKNIQYF,TGTGCCACCAGCAGACCGGGGCCTTATGTGGCCAAAAACATTCAGTACTTC
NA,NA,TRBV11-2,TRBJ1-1,CASRLDFGPTSDTEAFF,TGTGCCAGCAGGCTAGATTTCGGACCCACCTCGGACACTGAAGCTTTCTTT
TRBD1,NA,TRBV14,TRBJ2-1,CASSRPTGGSSYNEQFF,TGTGCCAGCAGCCGACCCACAGGGGGGAGCTCCTACAATGAGCAGTTCTTC
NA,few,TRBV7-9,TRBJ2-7,CASSSLFGMGEQYF,TGTGCCAGCAGCTCCCTGTTCGGAATGGGCGAGCAGTACTTC
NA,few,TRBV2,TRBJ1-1,CASRPPRVRTEAFF,TGTGCCAGCAGGCCTCCCAGGGTTCGCACTGAAGCTTTCTTT